This entry describes one T cell receptor (beta chain). Compared with germline, one end of the junction differs, possibly owing to a read error. This entry is derived from a study of control samples from healthy donors and cancer patients. TCRdb keeps only in-frame clones here, not all; method: immunoSEQ multiplex PCR. The sample records around 72,000 clones, more than 80% being singletons. The CDR3 sequence is 13 residues long. Germline CDR1 is MGHRA and CDR2 is YSYEKL. The rearrangement uses TRBV4-1 and TRBJ2-7, with no clear D. The specimen was blood. The sequence came from a man aged 50 to 60 in good health. The CDR3: CASSRQWEGFLIF. The CDR3 DNA is TGCGCCAGCAGCCGCCAATGGGAAGGATTCCTTATCTTC.